These T cell receptor beta chains were read from a single sample in a study of regulatory T cells in long-lasting Graves disease. MiXCR was run by TCRdb on the multiplex PCR reads, yielding one entry per CDR3 protein. The table includes about 530,000 distinct CDR3 sequences, around 16% detected once. This sample was also put to use in a study of T cells in Graves' hyperthyroidism and ophthalmopathy.

This material consisted of peripheral blood mononuclear cells (PBMCs), taken at new diagnosis, from a patient treated with antithyroid drugs. The receptors come from a woman aged 35-65 years with Graves disease. The CDR3 runs from the conserved cysteine through the conserved F or W. A D gene is named only where the DNA matches it firmly. Expanded clones are given a class, and other clones once, few, many or no size at all.

V gene	J gene	D gene	clone size	CDR3 DNA	CDR3 protein
TRBV5-1	TRBJ2-2	-	-	TGCGCCAGCAGGCCAGGACCGGGGGACCGAACGGAGCTGTTTTTT	CASRPGPGDRTELFF
TRBV6-1	TRBJ2-3	TRBD2	many	TGTGCCACCCGACTAGCGGCCTCCACAGATACGCAGTATTTT	CATRLAASTDTQYF
TRBV7-9	TRBJ1-2	-	few	TGTGCCAGCAGCCGCGGTGGGACGGCTCTCGGTGGCTACACCTTC	CASSRGGTALGGYTF
TRBV3-1	TRBJ2-1	-	many	TGTGCCAGCAGCCAAGGGGAAGGTACCTACAATGAGCAGTTCTTC	CASSQGEGTYNEQFF
TRBV28	TRBJ2-5	-	many	TGTGCCAGCAGTTTAACCCCGGGAGCCCAAGAGACCCAGTACTTC	CASSLTPGAQETQYF
TRBV5-1	TRBJ2-7	-	-	TGCGCCAGCACCCAACAGGGATCCTACGAGCAGTACTTC	CASTQQGSYEQYF
TRBV19	TRBJ1-6	-	-	TGTGCCAGTAGTATAGAGGGTTGGGACTCACCCCTCCACTTT	CASSIEGWDSPLHF
TRBV28	TRBJ1-1	TRBD1	many	TGTGCCAGCAGTCTGGGTGGGACAGGGGGCTGGAACACTGAAGCTTTCTTT	CASSLGGTGGWNTEAFF
TRBV5-1	TRBJ1-5	-	-	TGCGCCAGCAGTCAGGACGGGACCCGCAATCAGCCCCAGCATTTT	CASSQDGTRNQPQHF
TRBV29-1	TRBJ2-1	-	many	TGCAGCGTTGAAGATCTTTGGCCTGACAATGAGCAGTTCTTC	CSVEDLWPDNEQFF
TRBV11-3	TRBJ2-3	-	many	TGTGCCAGCAGCCCAGGGAGCGGAGATACGCAGTATTTT	CASSPGSGDTQYF
TRBV9	TRBJ1-6	-	-	TGTGCCAGCAGCGTAGCGCAGGGGACGTACTCACCCCTCCACTTT	CASSVAQGTYSPLHF
TRBV7-2	TRBJ2-7	-	few	TGTGCCAGCAGCTTTCGCCGGACGGACTCCTACGAGCAGTACTTC	CASSFRRTDSYEQYF
TRBV3-1	TRBJ2-1	-	-	TGTGCCAGCAGCCAGGCCGGGACGCCCGAGGATGAGCAGTTCTTC	CASSQAGTPEDEQFF
TRBV6-2/TRBV6-3	TRBJ1-2	TRBD1	many	TGTGCCAGCAGTTCGACAGGGCGGGACTATGGCTACACCTTC	CASSSTGRDYGYTF
TRBV3-1	TRBJ2-3	TRBD2	many	TGTGCCAGCAGCCAAGTATACGGGGGGGGATCAGATACGCAGTATTTT	CASSQVYGGGSDTQYF
TRBV2	TRBJ1-1	-	few	TGTGCCAACCGGGACAACGGGAACACTGAAGCTTTCTTT	CANRDNGNTEAFF
TRBV19	TRBJ2-3	-	once	TGTGCCAGTAGTATTGGAACTTCGACAGGCACAGATACGCAGTATTTT	CASSIGTSTGTDTQYF
TRBV27	TRBJ2-1	-	-	TGTGCCTGCAGTCCCCTCCGGGGCAGGCAGAATGAGCAGTTCTTC	CACSPLRGRQNEQFF
TRBV7-2	TRBJ1-2	-	few	TGTGCCAGCAGCACAGGCCAGTGGGGGCGTAGTCTGGAGGGCTACACCTTC	CASSTGQWGRSLEGYTF
TRBV20-1	TRBJ1-6	-	-	TGCAGTGCTAGCCCCTTACAGAGCTATAATTCACCCCTCCACTTT	CSASPLQSYNSPLHF
TRBV3-1	TRBJ2-3	-	few	TGTGCCAGCAGCCAAAGTCTAGCGTCAGATACGCAGTATTTT	CASSQSLASDTQYF
TRBV19	TRBJ2-5	TRBD2	few	TGTGCCAGTAGTAGGGGGGGTAGTCCTTGGGAGACCCAGTACTTC	CASSRGGSPWETQYF
TRBV6-9	TRBJ2-3	-	many	TGTGCCAGCAGTTACCCCGGCACGGATACGCAGTATTTT	CASSYPGTDTQYF